Presented here are 20 T cell receptor beta chains from one specimen sequenced in a study of neurological immune-mediated disorders. TCRdb reprocessed the 5' RACE reads via MiXCR and lists one record per CDR3 protein. There are more than 45,000 distinct CDR3 sequences in the sample; about 2.5% occur only once, and less than 3.5% lies in the top ten. Input material: PBMCs. The receptors come from a man aged 50-59 years with multiple sclerosis.

This clonotype showed up many times. The chain carries TRBV12-3 or TRBV12-4 and TRBJ1-3; TRBD1 is a possible D gene (6 bases). The CDR3 has 14 amino acids. V gave up 6 bases and J gave up 1 base, with 10 bases separating them. CDR3 sequence (DNA): TGTGCCAGCAGAGAAGGGGGGTCTGGAAACACCATATATTTT. Protein product: CASREGGSGNTIYF.

This clonotype has at least ten counts. The chain recombines TRBV7-8 with TRBJ2-2, with TRBD1 matching 8 bases. From germline, CDR1 is SGHVS and CDR2 FQNEAQ. CDR3 length equals 17 residues. V shed 6 bases and J 0 bases; nucleotides not matched to a gene: 9. CDR3 in DNA: TGTGCCAGCAGACGAAAAGCACAGGGGGCGAACACCGGGGAGCTGTTTTTT. Translation: CASRRKAQGANTGELFF.

This clonotype was recorded at least ten times. The V and J genes are TRBV12-3 or TRBV12-4 and TRBJ2-3; TRBD2 is a possible D gene (6 bases). CDR3 length equals 13 residues. Trimming took off 5 bases at V and 9 bases at J, with 15 bases between the two ends. The CDR3 here is CASSPDRAGTQYF. DNA for the CDR3: TGTGCCAGCAGTCCAGACCGCGCGGGGACGCAGTATTTT.

Many counts were recorded for this clonotype. V gene TRBV5-1 combines with J gene TRBJ2-3, with D possibly being TRBD2 (6 bases). The CDR3 extends over 17 amino acids. Germline V lookup: CDR1 SGHRS, CDR2 YFSETQ. Between the trimmed V and J ends, which lost 4 bases and 1 base, there was a span of 19 bases. The CDR3 region is CASSPPSALEGTDTQYF. CDR3 nucleotide sequence: TGCGCCAGCAGCCCGCCTAGCGCGCTAGAAGGCACAGATACGCAGTATTTT. The variable domain in full, completed from reference TRBV5-1 and TRBJ2-3, reads KAGVTQTPRYLIKTRGQQVTLSCSPISGHRSVSWYQQTPGQGLQFLFEYFSETQRNKGNFPGRFSGRQFSNSRSEMNVSTLELGDSALYLCASSPPSALEGTDTQYFGPGTRLTVL.

This clonotype was seen at least ten times. The chain uses TRBV29-1 and TRBJ1-1; D may be TRBD1 (6 bases). This CDR3 comprises 13 residues. The germline V gene encodes CDR1 SQVTM and CDR2 ANQGSEA. V dropped 7 bases and J dropped 4 bases, with 16 bases sitting between them. CDR3 sequence (DNA): TGCAGCGCAAACGGACAGAGGGGCACTGAAGCTTTCTTT. Translation gives CSANGQRGTEAFF.

By its share, this clonotype is medium-sized. The chain has TRBV7-9 and TRBJ2-3; 10 bases fit TRBD1. The germline CDR1 and CDR2 sequences are SEHNR and FQNEAQ (reference sequence). This CDR3 contains 15 residues. The trim removed 7 bases at V and 3 bases at J, leaving 7 bases unmatched. CDR3 coding DNA: TGTGCCAGCAACGAAGGGACAGGGGAGACAGATACGCAGTATTTT. It is translated as CASNEGTGETDTQYF.

This clonotype was detected ten times or more. V and J are TRBV7-2 and TRBJ2-1, with TRBD1 as a possible D gene (7 bases). V lost 5 bases, J lost 9 bases, and 17 bases lay in between. The length of the CDR3 is 14 residues. The germline V gene has CDR1 SGHTA and CDR2 FQGNSA. Here the CDR3 DNA reads TGTGCCAGCAGCCAGGGGGGTAGCGCAGGTGAGCAGTTCTTC. It is translated as CASSQGGSAGEQFF.

This clonotype has ten or more counts. The rearrangement links TRBV10-3 to TRBJ2-1; D is perhaps TRBD1 (5 bases). CDR3 size: 11 residues. From germline, CDR1 is ENHRY and CDR2 SYGVKD. The V and J ends lost 4 bases and 11 bases respectively, with 9 bases between them. The CDR3 protein is CAISARAQQFF. The CDR3 bases are TGTGCCATCAGTGCCAGGGCACAGCAGTTCTTC.

This clonotype was seen repeatedly, ten times or more. The V call is TRBV9, the J call TRBJ1-1; D remains ambiguous. This CDR3 contains 16 residues. V lost 4 bases, J lost 5 bases, and 21 bases lay in between. Germline V gene lookup returns CDR1 SGDLS and CDR2 YYNGEE. The CDR3 nucleotides read TGTGCCAGCAGCTCCGCGGGTTGGCGTATGAGGACTGAAGCTTTCTTT. It yields the protein CASSSAGWRMRTEAFF.

This clonotype was detected ten times or more. CDR3 amino acids: CATSRGGGAYEQYF. For the CDR3, the DNA is TGTGCCACCAGCAGAGGGGGGGGCGCATACGAGCAGTACTTC. The gene calls are TRBV15 and TRBJ2-7, with a possible D match to TRBD2 (7 bases). Germline V CDR1 and CDR2: LNHNV, YYDKDF (reference sequence). V was shortened by 1 base and J by 4 bases, with 11 bases between the two germline ends. The CDR3 length is 14 residues. The full variable domain, in which reference TRBV15 and TRBJ2-7 provide the parts outside the CDR3, is DAMVIQNPRYQVTQFGKPVTLSCSQTLNHNVMYWYQQKSSQAPKLLFHYYDKDFNNEADTPDNFQSRRPNTSFCFLDIRSPGLGDTAMYLCATSRGGGAYEQYFGPGTRLTVT.

This clonotype was detected ten times or more. The J gene is TRBJ2-7, the V gene TRBV28; a weak D match, TRBD1 (6 bases). The CDR3 is made up of 13 amino acids. The V and J ends lost 5 bases and 3 bases respectively, with 11 bases between them. Per the germline V gene, CDR1 is MDHEN and CDR2 is SYDVKM. The CDR3 bases are TGTGCCAGCAGTCAGCCGGACAGCTACGAGCAGTACTTC. Its translation: CASSQPDSYEQYF.

This clonotype was observed many times. The chain recombines TRBV7-9 with TRBJ2-5; 7 bases are a match to TRBD2. The germline gives CDR1 SEHNR, CDR2 FQNEAQ (reference sequence). The CDR3 is made up of 15 amino acids. With 4 bases clipped from V and 5 bases from J, the junction kept 10 bases outside the gene matches. The CDR3, as DNA: TGTGCCAGCAGCTCGCCACTGAGGCGGGGGGAGACCCAGTACTTC. The encoded protein is CASSSPLRRGETQYF.

This clonotype was seen at least ten times. The rearrangement joins TRBV11-2 to TRBJ1-1, with D unclear. Trimming took 5 bases from V and 1 from J, leaving 14 bases between them. CDR3 length: 15 amino acids. Looked up from germline, CDR1 is SGHAT and CDR2 is FQNNGV. CDR3 residues: CASSRTDSGNTEAFF. CDR3 in DNA: TGTGCCAGCAGCCGTACCGACTCAGGGAACACTGAAGCTTTCTTT.

This clonotype was counted at least ten times. This chain joins TRBV7-6 and TRBJ1-1, with D uncertain. Germline CDR1 is SGHVS and CDR2 is FNYEAQ. This CDR3 has 13 amino acids. Trimming cost V 7 bases and J 4 bases, with 13 bases left between them. The CDR3 reads CASTYKKGTEAFF. The CDR3 bases are TGTGCCAGCACTTACAAAAAGGGCACTGAAGCTTTCTTT.

This clonotype was picked up many times. The rearrangement joins TRBV9 to TRBJ2-1; D gene unclear. CDR3 size: 16 residues. Germline V gene lookup returns CDR1 SGDLS and CDR2 YYNGEE. Trimming cost V 0 bases and J 4 bases, with 14 bases left between them. The CDR3 spells CASSVVGAWQYNEQFF. CDR3 coding DNA: TGTGCCAGCAGCGTAGTCGGCGCCTGGCAATACAATGAGCAGTTCTTC. The complete variable domain, with remaining parts taken from reference TRBV9 and TRBJ2-1, reads DSGVTQTPKHLITATGQRVTLRCSPRSGDLSVYWYQQSLDQGLQFLIQYYNGEERAKGNILERFSAQQFPDLHSELNLSSLELGDSALYFCASSVVGAWQYNEQFFGPGTRLTVL.

The sample holds many counts of this clonotype. This chain joins TRBV3-1 and TRBJ2-3; a weak D match, TRBD2 (5 bases). There are 14 residues in the CDR3. V was clipped by 2 bases and J by 2 bases, with 8 bases between them. Looked up from germline, CDR1 is LGHDT and CDR2 is YNNKEL (reference sequence). The CDR3 protein is CASSQPGYTDTQYF. As DNA, the CDR3 is TGTGCCAGCAGCCAACCGGGGTACACAGATACGCAGTATTTT.

This clonotype has a handful of counts. V usage is TRBV7-2 and J usage is TRBJ2-7, with a possible D match to TRBD1 (6 bases). The CDR3 totals 16 residues. CDR1 and CDR2 (germline): SGHTA, FQGNSA. Trimming left V 3 bases short and J 3 bases short, with 18 bases between. CDR3 bases: TGTGCCAGCAGCTTTCGGGCTGGTCAGGGGATCTACGAGCAGTACTTC. It translates to CASSFRAGQGIYEQYF.

This clonotype has at least ten counts. This CDR3 is CASSLEFGGADTQYF. The CDR3 nucleotides read TGTGCCAGCAGCTTAGAATTCGGGGGGGCAGATACGCAGTATTTT. The chain joins TRBV7-9 to TRBJ2-3; TRBD2 matches 8 bases. The CDR3 has 15 residues. Trimming at V came to 1 base and at J to 4 bases, leaving 4 bases not matched to a gene. CDR1 and CDR2 from the germline V gene are SEHNR and FQNEAQ (reference sequence).

There are many counts of this clonotype. CDR3 sequence: CASSLGQGARYTF. The DNA for the CDR3 is TGTGCCAGCAGTCTCGGACAGGGGGCCCGCTACACCTTC. This chain links TRBV12-3 or TRBV12-4 with TRBJ1-2; 11 bases are a match to TRBD1. Trimming removed 5 bases from V and 9 bases from J; junction bases left unmatched: 5. The CDR3 runs to 13 residues.

This clonotype occurred many times. This rearrangement joins TRBV5-1 to TRBJ2-6, with D hard to call. The V gene lost 1 base and the J gene lost 0 bases, with 17 bases spanning the gap. This CDR3 region has 19 residues. Germline V lookup: CDR1 SGHRS, CDR2 YFSETQ. The CDR3 reads CASSLSDKPPPSGANVLTF. The CDR3 nucleotides are TGCGCCAGCAGCTTGAGTGACAAACCGCCCCCCTCTGGGGCCAACGTCCTGACTTTC.